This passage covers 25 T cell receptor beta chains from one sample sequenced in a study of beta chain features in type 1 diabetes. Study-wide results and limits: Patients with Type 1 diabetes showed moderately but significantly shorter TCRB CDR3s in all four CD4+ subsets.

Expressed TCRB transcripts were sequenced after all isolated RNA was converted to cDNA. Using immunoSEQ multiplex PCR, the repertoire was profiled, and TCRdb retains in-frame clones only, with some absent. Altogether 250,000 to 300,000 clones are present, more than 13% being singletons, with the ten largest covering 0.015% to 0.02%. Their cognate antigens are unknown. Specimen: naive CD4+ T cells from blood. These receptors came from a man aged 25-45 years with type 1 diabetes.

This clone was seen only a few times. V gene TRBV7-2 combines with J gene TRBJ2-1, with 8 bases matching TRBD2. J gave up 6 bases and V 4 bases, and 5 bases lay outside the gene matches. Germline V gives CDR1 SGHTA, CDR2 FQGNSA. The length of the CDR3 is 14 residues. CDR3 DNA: TGTGCCAGCAGCTGGTCAGCGGGAGCCAATGAGCAGTTCTTC. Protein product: CASSWSAGANEQFF.

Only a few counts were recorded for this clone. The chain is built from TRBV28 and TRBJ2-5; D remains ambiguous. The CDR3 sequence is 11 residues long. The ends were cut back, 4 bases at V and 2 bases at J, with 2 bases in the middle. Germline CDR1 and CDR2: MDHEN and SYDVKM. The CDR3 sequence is CASSSQETQYF. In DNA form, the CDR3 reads TGTGCCAGCAGTTCGCAAGAGACCCAGTACTTC.

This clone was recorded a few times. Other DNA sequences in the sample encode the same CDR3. CDR3 sequence (DNA): TGTGCCAGCAGTTTAGGAGGGGTTCCCTACGAGCAGTACTTC. It specifies CASSLGGVPYEQYF. V and J are TRBV28 and TRBJ2-7, with D tentatively TRBD2 (6 bases). The CDR3 is 14 residues long. CDR1 is MDHEN, CDR2 SYDVKM, per germline. Trimming shortened V by 2 bases and J by 2 bases, and 10 bases separated the two germline ends.

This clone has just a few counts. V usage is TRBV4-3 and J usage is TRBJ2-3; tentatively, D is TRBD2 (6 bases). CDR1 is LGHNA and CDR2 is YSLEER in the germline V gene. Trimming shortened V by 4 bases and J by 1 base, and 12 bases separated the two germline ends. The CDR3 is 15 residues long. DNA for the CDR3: TGCGCCAGCAGCCGTGGGACTTTACGCACAGATACGCAGTATTTT. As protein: CASSRGTLRTDTQYF.

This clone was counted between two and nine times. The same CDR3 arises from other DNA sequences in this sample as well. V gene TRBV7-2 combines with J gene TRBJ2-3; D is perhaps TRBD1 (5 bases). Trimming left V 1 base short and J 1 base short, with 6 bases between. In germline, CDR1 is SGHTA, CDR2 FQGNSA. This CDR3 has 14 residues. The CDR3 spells CASSLVRGTDTQYF. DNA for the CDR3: TGTGCCAGCAGCTTAGTCAGGGGCACAGATACGCAGTATTTT.

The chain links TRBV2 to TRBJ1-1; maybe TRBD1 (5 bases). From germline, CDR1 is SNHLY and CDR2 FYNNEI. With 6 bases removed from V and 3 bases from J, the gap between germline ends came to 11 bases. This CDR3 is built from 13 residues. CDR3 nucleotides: TGTGCCAGCAGCCCACAGGTTCACACTGAAGCTTTCTTT. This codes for CASSPQVHTEAFF.

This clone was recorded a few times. CDR3 sequence reads: CSVKTGVIGELFF. CDR3 DNA: TGCAGCGTCAAGACAGGGGTGATAGGGGAGCTGTTTTTT. The chain combines TRBV29-1 with TRBJ2-2; 8 bases line up with TRBD1. V was pared by 6 bases and J by 8 bases, with 8 bases of the junction left unmatched. The CDR3 runs 13 residues. Germline assignment: CDR1 SQVTM and CDR2 ANQGSEA.

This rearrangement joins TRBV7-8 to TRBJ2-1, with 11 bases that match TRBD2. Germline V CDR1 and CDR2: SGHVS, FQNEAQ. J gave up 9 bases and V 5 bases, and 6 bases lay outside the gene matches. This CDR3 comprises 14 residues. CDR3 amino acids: CASSPTSGRSEQFF. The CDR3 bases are TGTGCCAGCAGCCCCACTAGCGGGAGAAGTGAGCAGTTCTTC. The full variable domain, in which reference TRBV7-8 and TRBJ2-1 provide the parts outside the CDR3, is GAGVSQSPRYKVAKRGQDVALRCDPISGHVSLFWYQQALGQGPEFLTYFQNEAQLDKSGLPSDRFFAERPEGSVSTLKIQRTQQEDSAVYLCASSPTSGRSEQFFGPGTRLTVL.

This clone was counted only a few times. This CDR3 reads CASSLLTLESSYEQYF. The CDR3 nucleotides are TGTGCCAGCAGCTTACTCACACTGGAGAGCTCCTACGAGCAGTACTTC. V gene TRBV7-9 combines with J gene TRBJ2-7; D is uncertain. CDR3 length equals 16 residues. CDR1 SEHNR and CDR2 FQNEAQ come from the germline V gene (reference sequence). The germline V and J ends were trimmed by 2 bases and 0 bases, with 14 bases remaining between them. Using reference TRBV7-9 and TRBJ2-7 for the parts outside the CDR3, the full variable domain is DTGVSQNPRHKITKRGQNVTFRCDPISEHNRLYWYRQTLGQGPEFLTYFQNEAQLEKSRLLSDRFSAERPKGSFSTLEIQRTEQGDSAMYLCASSLLTLESSYEQYFGPGTRLTVT.

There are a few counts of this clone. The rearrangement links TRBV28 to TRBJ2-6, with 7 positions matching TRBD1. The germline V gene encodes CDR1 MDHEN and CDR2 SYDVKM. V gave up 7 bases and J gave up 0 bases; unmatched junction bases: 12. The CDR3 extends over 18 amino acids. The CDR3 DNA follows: TGTGCCAGCACCACCCACAGGGGACCCCGCTCTGGGGCCAACGTCCTGACTTTC. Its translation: CASTTHRGPRSGANVLTF.

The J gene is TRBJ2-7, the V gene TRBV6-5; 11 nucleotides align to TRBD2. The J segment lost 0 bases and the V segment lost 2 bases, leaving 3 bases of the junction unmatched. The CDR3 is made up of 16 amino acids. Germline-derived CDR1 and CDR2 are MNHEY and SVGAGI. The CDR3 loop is CASSYGGTSGSYEQYF. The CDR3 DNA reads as TGTGCCAGCAGTTACGGCGGGACTAGCGGCTCCTACGAGCAGTACTTC.

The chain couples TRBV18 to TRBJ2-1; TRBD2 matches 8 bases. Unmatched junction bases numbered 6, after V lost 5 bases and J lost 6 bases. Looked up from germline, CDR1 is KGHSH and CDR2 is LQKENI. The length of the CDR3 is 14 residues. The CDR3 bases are TGTGCCAGCTCATCGGGACTAGTCCCCAATGAGCAGTTCTTC. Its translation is CASSSGLVPNEQFF. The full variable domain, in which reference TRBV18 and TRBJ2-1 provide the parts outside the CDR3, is NAGVMQNPRHLVRRRGQEARLRCSPMKGHSHVYWYRQLPEEGLKFMVYLQKENIIDESGMPKERFSAEFPKEGPSILRIQQVVRGDSAAYFCASSSGLVPNEQFFGPGTRLTVL.

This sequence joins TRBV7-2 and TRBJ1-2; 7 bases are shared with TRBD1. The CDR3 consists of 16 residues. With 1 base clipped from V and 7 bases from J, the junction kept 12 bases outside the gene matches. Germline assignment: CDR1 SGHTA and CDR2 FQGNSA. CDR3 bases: TGTGCCAGCAGCTTAGACGACAGGGCGCGTCGGAGTGGCTACACCTTC. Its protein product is CASSLDDRARRSGYTF. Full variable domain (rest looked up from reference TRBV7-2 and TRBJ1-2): GAGVSQSPSNKVTEKGKDVELRCDPISGHTALYWYRQSLGQGLEFLIYFQGNSAPDKSGLPSDRFSAERTGGSVSTLTIQRTQQEDSAVYLCASSLDDRARRSGYTFGSGTRLTVV.

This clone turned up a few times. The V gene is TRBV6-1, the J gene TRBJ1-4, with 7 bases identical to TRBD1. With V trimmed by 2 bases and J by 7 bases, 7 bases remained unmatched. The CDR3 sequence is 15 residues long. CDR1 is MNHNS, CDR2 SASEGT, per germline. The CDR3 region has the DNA TGTGCCAGCAGTGAACAGGGGGAAACGACTGAAAAACTGTTTTTT. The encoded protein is CASSEQGETTEKLFF.

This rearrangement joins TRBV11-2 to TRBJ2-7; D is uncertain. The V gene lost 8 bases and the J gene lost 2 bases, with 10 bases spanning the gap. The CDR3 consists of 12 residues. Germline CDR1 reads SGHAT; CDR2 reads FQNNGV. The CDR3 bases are TGTGCCAGCGGGCCCGTTCCCTACGAGCAGTACTTC. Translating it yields CASGPVPYEQYF.

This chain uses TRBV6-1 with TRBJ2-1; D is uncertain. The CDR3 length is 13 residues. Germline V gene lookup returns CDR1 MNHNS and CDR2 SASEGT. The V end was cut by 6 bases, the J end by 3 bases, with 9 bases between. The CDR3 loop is CASRGGLYNEQFF. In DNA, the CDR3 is TGTGCCAGCAGGGGTGGGCTCTACAATGAGCAGTTCTTC.

CDR3 residues: CASSATGGAGELFF. The DNA for the CDR3 is TGTGCCAGCAGCGCGACCGGGGGAGCCGGGGAGCTGTTTTTT. The chain joins TRBV7-7 to TRBJ2-2; a weak D match, TRBD2 (6 bases). The CDR3 sequence is 14 residues long. Germline V lookup: CDR1 SSHAT, CDR2 FNYEAQ (reference sequence). V shed 5 bases and J shed 6 bases, with 13 bases lying between them.

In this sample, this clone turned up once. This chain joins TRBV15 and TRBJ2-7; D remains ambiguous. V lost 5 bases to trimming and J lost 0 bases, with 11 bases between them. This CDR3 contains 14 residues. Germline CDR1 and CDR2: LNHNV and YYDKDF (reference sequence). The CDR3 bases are TGTGCCACCAGCTCAGTTTCTTTCTCCTACGAGCAGTACTTC. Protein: CATSSVSFSYEQYF.

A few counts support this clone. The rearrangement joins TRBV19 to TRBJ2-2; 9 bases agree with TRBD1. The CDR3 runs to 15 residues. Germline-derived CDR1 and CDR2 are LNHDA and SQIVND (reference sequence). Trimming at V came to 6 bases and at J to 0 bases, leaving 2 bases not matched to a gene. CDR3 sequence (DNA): TGTGCCAGTAGCCGACAGGGGGCGAACACCGGGGAGCTGTTTTTT. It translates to CASSRQGANTGELFF.

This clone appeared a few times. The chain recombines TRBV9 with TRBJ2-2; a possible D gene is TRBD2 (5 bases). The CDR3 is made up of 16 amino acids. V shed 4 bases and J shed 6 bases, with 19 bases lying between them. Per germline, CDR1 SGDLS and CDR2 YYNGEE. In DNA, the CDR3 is TGTGCCAGCAGCCCAACTAGGGCCAGTCTTCCCGGGGAGCTGTTTTTT. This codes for CASSPTRASLPGELFF.

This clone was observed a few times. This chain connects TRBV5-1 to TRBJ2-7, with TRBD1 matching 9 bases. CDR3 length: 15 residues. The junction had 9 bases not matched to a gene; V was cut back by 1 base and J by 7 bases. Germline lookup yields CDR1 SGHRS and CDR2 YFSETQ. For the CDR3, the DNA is TGCGCCAGCAGCTTGACCGGGACAGGGTATGGGGAGCAGTACTTC. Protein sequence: CASSLTGTGYGEQYF.

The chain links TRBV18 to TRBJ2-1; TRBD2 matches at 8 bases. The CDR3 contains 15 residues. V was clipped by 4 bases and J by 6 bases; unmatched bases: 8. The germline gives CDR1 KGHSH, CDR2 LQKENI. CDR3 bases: TGTGCCAGCTCACTCCCCGGGACTAGGAGCAATGAGCAGTTCTTC. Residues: CASSLPGTRSNEQFF.

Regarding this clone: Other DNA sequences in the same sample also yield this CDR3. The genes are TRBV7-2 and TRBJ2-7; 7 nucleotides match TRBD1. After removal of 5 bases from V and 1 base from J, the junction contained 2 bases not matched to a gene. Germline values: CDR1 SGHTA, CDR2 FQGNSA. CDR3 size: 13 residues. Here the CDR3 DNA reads TGTGCCAGCAGCAGACAGGGATCCTACGAGCAGTACTTC. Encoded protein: CASSRQGSYEQYF.

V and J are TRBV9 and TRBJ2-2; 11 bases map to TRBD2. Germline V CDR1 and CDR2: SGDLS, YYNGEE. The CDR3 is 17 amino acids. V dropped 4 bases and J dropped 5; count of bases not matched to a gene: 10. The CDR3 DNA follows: TGTGCCAGCAGCTTCATCGGGCTAGCGGGAGGAACCGGGGAGCTGTTTTTT. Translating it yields CASSFIGLAGGTGELFF.

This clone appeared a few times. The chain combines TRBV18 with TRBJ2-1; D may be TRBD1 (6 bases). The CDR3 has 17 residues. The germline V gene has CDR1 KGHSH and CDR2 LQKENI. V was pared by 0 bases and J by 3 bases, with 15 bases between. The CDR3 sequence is CASSPPGGGQIYNEQFF. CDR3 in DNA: TGTGCCAGCTCACCACCGGGTGGGGGCCAAATCTACAATGAGCAGTTCTTC.